The 15 T cell receptor beta chains below were found in one sample sequenced in a study of blood T cell repertoires in COVID-19. The repertoire was sequenced with immunoSEQ multiplex PCR; TCRdb's copy has only in-frame clones and lacks some. The sample lists 140,000 to 150,000 clones, approximately 86% occurring once. The material sequenced was peripheral blood. The receptors shown here come from a man in his 70s with acute or convalescent COVID-19.

The chain is built from TRBV19 and TRBJ2-2; D might be TRBD1 (6 bases). From germline, CDR1 is LNHDA and CDR2 SQIVND (reference sequence). The CDR3 is made up of 15 amino acids. The germline V and J ends were trimmed by 6 bases and 1 base, with 12 bases remaining between them. This chain's CDR3 is CASSTLTGNTGELFF. The CDR3 DNA reads as TGTGCCAGTAGCACGTTGACAGGGAACACCGGGGAGCTGTTTTTT.

The chain is built from TRBV4-1 and TRBJ1-2, with D possibly being TRBD1 (6 bases). The V gene lost 0 bases and the J gene lost 2 bases, with 10 bases spanning the gap. CDR1 and CDR2 (germline): MGHRA, YSYEKL. The CDR3 spans 15 residues. CDR3 sequence reads: CASSQDGDRNYGYTF. The CDR3 DNA reads as TGCGCCAGCAGCCAAGATGGCGACAGGAACTATGGCTACACCTTC.

This chain uses TRBV9 with TRBJ1-3, with 8 bases aligning to TRBD1. The trim removed 0 bases at V and 0 bases at J, leaving 17 bases unmatched. There are 21 residues in the CDR3. Germline V gene lookup returns CDR1 SGDLS and CDR2 YYNGEE. The CDR3 nucleotides read TGTGCCAGCAGCGTAGCTTTGGGCCCTTCAGGGGGCTATAGCTCTGGAAACACCATATATTTT. Amino acid sequence: CASSVALGPSGGYSSGNTIYF. The full variable domain, with the rest looked up from reference TRBV9 and TRBJ1-3, is DSGVTQTPKHLITATGQRVTLRCSPRSGDLSVYWYQQSLDQGLQFLIQYYNGEERAKGNILERFSAQQFPDLHSELNLSSLELGDSALYFCASSVALGPSGGYSSGNTIYFGEGSWLTVV.

The chain is built from TRBV6-4 and TRBJ2-1; 13 nucleotides align to TRBD2. Looked up from germline, CDR1 is MRHNA and CDR2 is SNTAGT. CDR3 length equals 15 residues. J gave up 8 bases and V 6 bases, and 7 bases lay outside the gene matches. The DNA of the CDR3 is TGTGCCAGCAGACTAGCGGGAGGGCCGGGAGATGAGCAGTTCTTC. Protein product: CASRLAGGPGDEQFF.

The chain links TRBV5-1 to TRBJ2-1; TRBD2 aligns across 9 bases. In germline, CDR1 is SGHRS, CDR2 YFSETQ. Trimming removed 4 bases from V and 6 bases from J; junction bases left unmatched: 8. This CDR3 comprises 15 residues. The CDR3 bases are TGCGCCAGCAGCCGCGGGAGGGCTTCTTCCAATGAGCAGTTCTTC. This codes for CASSRGRASSNEQFF.

V and J are TRBV2 and TRBJ2-1; 8 bases map to TRBD1. The CDR3 length is 15 residues. Germline values: CDR1 SNHLY, CDR2 FYNNEI. The ends lost 1 base at V and 2 bases at J; junction bases unmatched: 1. CDR3 DNA: TGTGCCAGCAGTGAAGAACAGGGGGCCTACAATGAGCAGTTCTTC. It specifies CASSEEQGAYNEQFF.

CDR3 amino acids: CASSFSGDTEAFF. DNA of the CDR3: TGTGCCAGCAGCTTCTCAGGGGACACTGAAGCTTTCTTT. The chain is built from TRBV7-9 and TRBJ1-1; possible D gene TRBD1, 6 bases. Per germline, CDR1 SEHNR and CDR2 FQNEAQ (reference sequence). Trimming took 3 bases from V and 3 from J, leaving 8 bases between them. The CDR3 has 13 residues.

The chain recombines TRBV28 with TRBJ1-1; 10 nucleotides match TRBD1. Germline values: CDR1 MDHEN, CDR2 SYDVKM. This CDR3 region has 14 residues. V was pared by 6 bases and J by 6 bases, with 7 bases of the junction left unmatched. CDR3 sequence (DNA): TGTGCCAGCAGCCGGACAGGGGGGAAGGCTGAAGCTTTCTTT. Translation gives CASSRTGGKAEAFF.

This clone occurred once. In nucleotides, the CDR3 is TGCGCCAGCAGCCGATCCCGACAGGCTGGAGATACGCAGTATTTT. Protein sequence: CASSRSRQAGDTQYF. The chain has TRBV5-1 and TRBJ2-3; D perhaps matches TRBD1 (6 bases). Trimming took off 4 bases at V and 5 bases at J, with 17 bases between the two ends. This CDR3 contains 15 residues. Germline values: CDR1 SGHRS, CDR2 YFSETQ.

The rearrangement links TRBV30 to TRBJ2-1; 8 bases line up with TRBD1. J lost 7 bases, V lost 2 bases, and 10 bases had no gene match. The germline V gene encodes CDR1 GTSNPN and CDR2 SVGIG (reference sequence). This CDR3 has 15 amino acids. This CDR3 reads CAWSQSDREANEQFF. As DNA, the CDR3 is TGTGCCTGGAGTCAATCGGACAGGGAGGCGAATGAGCAGTTCTTC.

The genes are TRBV27 and TRBJ2-2; a possible D gene is TRBD2 (8 bases). Germline CDR1 MNHEY, CDR2 SMNVEV (reference sequence). This CDR3 is 16 amino acids long. V dropped 7 bases and J dropped 6 bases, with 21 bases sitting between them. Here the CDR3 DNA reads TGTGCCAGCACCCTTCGGGGGGGACAGCCCTCCGGGGAGCTGTTTTTT. Translating it yields CASTLRGGQPSGELFF.

The genes are TRBV19 and TRBJ2-5; 8 bases match TRBD1. The CDR3 contains 17 residues. Germline V lookup: CDR1 LNHDA, CDR2 SQIVND (reference sequence). V trimming: 1 base; J trimming: 1 base; junction bases outside the gene matches: 8. As DNA, the CDR3 is TGTGCCAGTAGTATAGCGAGAACAGGGGGATCCCAAGAGACCCAGTACTTC. It is translated as CASSIARTGGSQETQYF. The whole variable domain, filled in from reference TRBV19 and TRBJ2-5, reads DGGITQSPKYLFRKEGQNVTLSCEQNLNHDAMYWYRQDPGQGLRLIYYSQIVNDFQKGDIAEGYSVSREKKESFPLTVTSAQKNPTAFYLCASSIARTGGSQETQYFGPGTRLLVL.

Only a few counts were recorded for this clone. The rearrangement links TRBV3-1 (or the pseudogene TRBV3-2) to TRBJ1-3; 7 bases align to TRBD1. The CDR3 sequence is 13 residues long. Trimming took 7 bases from V and 5 from J; bases not matched to a gene: 5. CDR1 is LGHDT, CDR2 YNNKEL, per germline (reference sequence). DNA of the CDR3: TGTGCCAGCACCCCGACAGGGAGAAACACCATATATTTT. Amino acids: CASTPTGRNTIYF.

The rearrangement uses TRBV5-1 and TRBJ1-6, with 9 bases that match TRBD1. CDR1 SGHRS and CDR2 YFSETQ come from the germline V gene. V gave up 4 bases and J gave up 10 bases; unmatched junction bases: 6. CDR3 length equals 14 residues. In nucleotides, the CDR3 is TGCGCCAGCAGCCCCGGGACAGGGTACTCACCCCTCCACTTT. As protein: CASSPGTGYSPLHF.

The rearrangement joins TRBV19 to TRBJ2-5; 7 bases are shared with TRBD1. The germline gives CDR1 LNHDA, CDR2 SQIVND (reference sequence). The CDR3 is 12 amino acids. V was clipped by 8 bases and J by 4 bases; unmatched bases: 4. CDR3 in amino acids: CASSGQLETQYF. Here the CDR3 DNA reads TGTGCCAGTTCGGGACAGCTAGAGACCCAGTACTTC. The whole variable domain, filled in from reference TRBV19 and TRBJ2-5, reads DGGITQSPKYLFRKEGQNVTLSCEQNLNHDAMYWYRQDPGQGLRLIYYSQIVNDFQKGDIAEGYSVSREKKESFPLTVTSAQKNPTAFYLCASSGQLETQYFGPGTRLLVL.